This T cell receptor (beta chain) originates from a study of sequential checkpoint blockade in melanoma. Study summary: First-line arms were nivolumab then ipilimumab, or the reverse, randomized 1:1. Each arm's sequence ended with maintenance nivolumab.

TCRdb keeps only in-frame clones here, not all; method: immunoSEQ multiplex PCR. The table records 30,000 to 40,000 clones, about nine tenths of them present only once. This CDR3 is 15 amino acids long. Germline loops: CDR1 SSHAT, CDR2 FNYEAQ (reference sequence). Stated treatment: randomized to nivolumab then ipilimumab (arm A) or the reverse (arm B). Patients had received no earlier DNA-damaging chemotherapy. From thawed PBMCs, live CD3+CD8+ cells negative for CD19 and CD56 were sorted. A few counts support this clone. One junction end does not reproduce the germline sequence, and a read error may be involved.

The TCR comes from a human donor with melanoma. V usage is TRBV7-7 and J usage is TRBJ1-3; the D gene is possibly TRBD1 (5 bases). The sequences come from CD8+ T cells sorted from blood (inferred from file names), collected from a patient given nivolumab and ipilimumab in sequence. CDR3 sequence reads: CASSLGTGSGNTIYF. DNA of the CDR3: TGTGCTAGCAGCTTAGGCACAGGCTCTGGAAACACCATATATTTT.